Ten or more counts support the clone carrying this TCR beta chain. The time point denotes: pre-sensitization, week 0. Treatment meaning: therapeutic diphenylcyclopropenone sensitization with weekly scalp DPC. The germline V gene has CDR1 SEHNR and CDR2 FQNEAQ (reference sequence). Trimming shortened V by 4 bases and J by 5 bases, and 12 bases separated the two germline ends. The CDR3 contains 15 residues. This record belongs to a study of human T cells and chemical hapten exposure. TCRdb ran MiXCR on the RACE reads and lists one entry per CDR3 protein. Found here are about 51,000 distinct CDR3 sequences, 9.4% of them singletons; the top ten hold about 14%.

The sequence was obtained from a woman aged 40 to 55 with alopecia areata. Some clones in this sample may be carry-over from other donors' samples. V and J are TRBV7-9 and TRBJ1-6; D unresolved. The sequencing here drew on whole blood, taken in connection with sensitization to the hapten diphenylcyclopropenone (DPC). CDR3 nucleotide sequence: TGTGCCAGCAGCTCATCTCGGGGTAATAATTCACCCCTCCACTTT. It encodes CASSSSRGNNSPLHF.